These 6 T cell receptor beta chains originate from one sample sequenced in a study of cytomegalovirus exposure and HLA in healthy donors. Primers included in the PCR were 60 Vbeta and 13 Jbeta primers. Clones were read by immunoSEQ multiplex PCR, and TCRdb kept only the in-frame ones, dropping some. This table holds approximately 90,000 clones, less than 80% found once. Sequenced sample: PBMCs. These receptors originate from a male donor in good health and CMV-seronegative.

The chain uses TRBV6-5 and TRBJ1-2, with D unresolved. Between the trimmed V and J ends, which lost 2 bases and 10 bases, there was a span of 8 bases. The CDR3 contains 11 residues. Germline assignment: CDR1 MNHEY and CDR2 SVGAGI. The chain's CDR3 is CASSYQDDYTF. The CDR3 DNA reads TGTGCCAGCAGTTACCAGGATGACTACACCTTC.

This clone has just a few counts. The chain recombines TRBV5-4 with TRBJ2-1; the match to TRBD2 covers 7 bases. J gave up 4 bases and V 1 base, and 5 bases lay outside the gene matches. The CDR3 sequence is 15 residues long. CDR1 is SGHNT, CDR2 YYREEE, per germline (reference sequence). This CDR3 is CASSLRGGSYNEQFF. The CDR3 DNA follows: TGTGCCAGCAGCTTGAGAGGCGGGAGTTACAATGAGCAGTTCTTC.

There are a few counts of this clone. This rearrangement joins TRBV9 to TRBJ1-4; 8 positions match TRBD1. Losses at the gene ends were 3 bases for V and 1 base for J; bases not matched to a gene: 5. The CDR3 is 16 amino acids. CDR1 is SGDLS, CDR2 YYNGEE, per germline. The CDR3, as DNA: TGTGCCAGCAGCGCCGGACAGGGACTAACTAATGAAAAACTGTTTTTT. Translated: CASSAGQGLTNEKLFF.

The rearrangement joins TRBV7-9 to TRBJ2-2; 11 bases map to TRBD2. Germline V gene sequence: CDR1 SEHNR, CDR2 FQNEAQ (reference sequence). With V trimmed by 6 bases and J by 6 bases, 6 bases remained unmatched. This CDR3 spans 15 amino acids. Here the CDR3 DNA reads TGTGCCAGCAGTAGCGGGGGGGCTAAGGCCGGGGAGCTGTTTTTT. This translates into CASSSGGAKAGELFF.

Written as DNA, the CDR3 is TGCGCCAGCAGCGCCGGGACAGATTATGGCTACACCTTC. Encoded protein: CASSAGTDYGYTF. This chain uses TRBV10-1 with TRBJ1-2; 7 positions agree with TRBD1. Per germline, CDR1 WNHNN and CDR2 SYGVQD (reference sequence). The CDR3 is made up of 13 amino acids. V was pared by 6 bases and J by 5 bases, with 6 bases of the junction left unmatched.

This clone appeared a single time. The CDR3 region has the DNA TGTGCCAGCAGTTCGGGACAGGGAGCAATGAACACTGAAGCTTTCTTT. It yields the protein CASSSGQGAMNTEAFF. This chain uses TRBV27 with TRBJ1-1, with 9 bases matching TRBD1. This CDR3 spans 16 amino acids. CDR1 and CDR2 (germline): MNHEY, SMNVEV (reference sequence). With 4 bases clipped from V and 0 bases from J, the junction kept 6 bases outside the gene matches.